Here is one TCR beta chain with its context. The record originates from a study of blood T cell repertoires in COVID-19. About the research overall: Italy, Spain and the United States were the sources of the convalescent and acute COVID-19 samples. T cells, B-cell-depleted T cells, or PBMCs provided the cDNA or gDNA that served as material.

In the source study's methods: Estimation of nucleated cell counts was performed using reference gene primer amplification. Assay: immunoSEQ multiplex PCR; the TCRdb copy retains only in-frame clones and omits some. The V and J calls and clone size come from that table; D and trimming were worked out from the DNA. This table has 55,000 to 75,000 clones, around three quarters appearing once. The CDR3 consists of 14 residues. The trim removed 4 bases at V and 8 bases at J, leaving 7 bases unmatched. Germline CDR1 and CDR2: MNHEY and SVGAGI. This chain joins TRBV6-5 and TRBJ1-4, with 7 bases aligning to TRBD1. The origin of this receptor is a woman aged 70 to 79 with acute or convalescent COVID-19. The sequenced material came from peripheral blood. The CDR3 nucleotides read TGTGCCAGCAGTTTCAGGGGGTTGCCGGAAAAACTGTTTTTT. The encoded protein is CASSFRGLPEKLFF.